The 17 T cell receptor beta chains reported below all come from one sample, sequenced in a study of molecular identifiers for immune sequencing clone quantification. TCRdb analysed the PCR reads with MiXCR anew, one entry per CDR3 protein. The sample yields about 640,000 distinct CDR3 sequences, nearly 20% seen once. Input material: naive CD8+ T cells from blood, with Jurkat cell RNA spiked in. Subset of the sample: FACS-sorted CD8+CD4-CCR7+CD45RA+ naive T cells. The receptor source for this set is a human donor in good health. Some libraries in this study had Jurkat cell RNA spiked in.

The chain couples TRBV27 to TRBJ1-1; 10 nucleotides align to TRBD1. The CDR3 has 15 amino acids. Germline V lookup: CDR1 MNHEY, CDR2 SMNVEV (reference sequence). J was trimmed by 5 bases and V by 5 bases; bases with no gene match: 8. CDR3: CASSPGQGGDTEAFF. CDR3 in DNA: TGTGCCAGCAGTCCAGGACAGGGGGGGGATACTGAAGCTTTCTTT.

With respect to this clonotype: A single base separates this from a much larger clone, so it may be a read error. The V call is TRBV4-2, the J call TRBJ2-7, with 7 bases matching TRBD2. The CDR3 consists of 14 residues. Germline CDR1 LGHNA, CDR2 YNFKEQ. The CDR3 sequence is CAGSQDGTNYEQYF. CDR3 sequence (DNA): TGTGCCGGCAGCCAAGATGGGACTAACTACGAGCAGTACTTC.

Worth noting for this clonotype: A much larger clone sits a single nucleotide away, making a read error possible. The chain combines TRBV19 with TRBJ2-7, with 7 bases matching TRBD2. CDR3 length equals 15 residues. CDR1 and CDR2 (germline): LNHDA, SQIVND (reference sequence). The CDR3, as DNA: TGTGCCAGTAGTATTGGTAGCGGGCTTTCCTGCGAGCAGTACTTC. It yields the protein CASSIGSGLSCEQYF.

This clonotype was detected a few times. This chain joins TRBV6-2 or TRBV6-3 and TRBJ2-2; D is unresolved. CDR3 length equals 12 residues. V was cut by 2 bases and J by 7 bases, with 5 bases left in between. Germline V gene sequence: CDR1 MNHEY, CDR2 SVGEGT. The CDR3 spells CASSYILGELFF. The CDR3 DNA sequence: TGTGCCAGCAGTTACATCCTCGGGGAGCTGTTTTTT.

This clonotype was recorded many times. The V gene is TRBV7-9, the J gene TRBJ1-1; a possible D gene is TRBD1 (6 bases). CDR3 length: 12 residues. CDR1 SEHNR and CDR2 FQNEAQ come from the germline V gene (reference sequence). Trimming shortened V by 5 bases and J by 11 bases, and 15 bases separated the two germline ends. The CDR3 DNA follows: TGTGCCAGCAGCCTAGACTACAGGGAGGCTTTCTTT. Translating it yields CASSLDYREAFF.

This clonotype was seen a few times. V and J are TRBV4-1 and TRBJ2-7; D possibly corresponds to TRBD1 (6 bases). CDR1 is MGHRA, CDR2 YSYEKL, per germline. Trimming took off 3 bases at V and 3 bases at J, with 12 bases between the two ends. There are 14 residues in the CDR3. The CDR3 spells CASSQPTGLYEQYF. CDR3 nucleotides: TGCGCCAGCAGCCAGCCGACAGGACTCTACGAGCAGTACTTC.

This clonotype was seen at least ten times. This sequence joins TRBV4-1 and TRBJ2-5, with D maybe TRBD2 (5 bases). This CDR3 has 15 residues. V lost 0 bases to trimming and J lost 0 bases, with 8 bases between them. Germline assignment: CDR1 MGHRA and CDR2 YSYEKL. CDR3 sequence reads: CASSQDELDQETQYF. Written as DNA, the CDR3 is TGCGCCAGCAGCCAAGATGAACTAGACCAAGAGACCCAGTACTTC.

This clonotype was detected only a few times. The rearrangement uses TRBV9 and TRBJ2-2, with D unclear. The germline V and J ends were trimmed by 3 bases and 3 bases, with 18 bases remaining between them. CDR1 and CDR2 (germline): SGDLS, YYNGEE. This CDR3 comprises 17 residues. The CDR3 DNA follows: TGTGCCAGCAGCGGCCCGGACCGAGCTATGGACACCGGGGAGCTGTTTTTT. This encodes CASSGPDRAMDTGELFF.

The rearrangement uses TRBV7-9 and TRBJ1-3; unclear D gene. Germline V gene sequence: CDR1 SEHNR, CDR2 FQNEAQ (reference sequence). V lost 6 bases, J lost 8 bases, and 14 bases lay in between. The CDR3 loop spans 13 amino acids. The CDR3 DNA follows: TGTGCCAGCAGTGATTCAGTGACTCACACCATATATTTT. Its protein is CASSDSVTHTIYF.

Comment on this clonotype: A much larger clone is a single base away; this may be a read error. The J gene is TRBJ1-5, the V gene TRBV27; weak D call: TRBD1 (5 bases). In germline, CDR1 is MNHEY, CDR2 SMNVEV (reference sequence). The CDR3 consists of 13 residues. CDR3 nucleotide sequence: TGTGTCAGCAGGTCGATCGGGGGGCAGCCCCAGCATTTT. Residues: CVSRSIGGQPQHF.

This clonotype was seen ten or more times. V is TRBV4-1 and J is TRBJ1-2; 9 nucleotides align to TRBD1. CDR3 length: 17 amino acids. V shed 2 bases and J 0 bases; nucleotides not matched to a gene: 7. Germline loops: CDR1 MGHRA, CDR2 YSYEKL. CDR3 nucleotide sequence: TGCGCCAGCAGCCAATCACCCTGGGACAGGGCTAACTATGGCTACACCTTC. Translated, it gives CASSQSPWDRANYGYTF.

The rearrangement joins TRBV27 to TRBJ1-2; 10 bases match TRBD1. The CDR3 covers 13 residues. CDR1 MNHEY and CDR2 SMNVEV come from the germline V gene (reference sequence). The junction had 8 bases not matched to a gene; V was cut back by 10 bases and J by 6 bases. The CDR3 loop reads CATRTGGADGYTF. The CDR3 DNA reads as TGTGCCACCCGGACAGGGGGAGCCGATGGCTACACCTTC.

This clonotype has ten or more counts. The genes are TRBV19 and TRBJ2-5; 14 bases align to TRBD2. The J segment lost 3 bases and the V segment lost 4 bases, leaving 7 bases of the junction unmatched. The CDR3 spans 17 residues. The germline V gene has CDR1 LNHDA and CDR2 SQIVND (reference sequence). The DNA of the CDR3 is TGTGCCAGTAGTACTGGGACTAGCGGGAGAGCTAAAGAGACCCAGTACTTC. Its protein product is CASSTGTSGRAKETQYF. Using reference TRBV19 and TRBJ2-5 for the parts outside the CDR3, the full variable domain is DGGITQSPKYLFRKEGQNVTLSCEQNLNHDAMYWYRQDPGQGLRLIYYSQIVNDFQKGDIAEGYSVSREKKESFPLTVTSAQKNPTAFYLCASSTGTSGRAKETQYFGPGTRLLVL.

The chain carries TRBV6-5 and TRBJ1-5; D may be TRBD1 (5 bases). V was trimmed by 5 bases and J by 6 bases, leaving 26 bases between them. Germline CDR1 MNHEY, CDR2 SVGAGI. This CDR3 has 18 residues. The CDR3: CASSQGGVLGVGSQPQHF. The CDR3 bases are TGTGCCAGCAGTCAAGGCGGTGTTTTGGGGGTGGGGAGTCAGCCCCAGCATTTT.

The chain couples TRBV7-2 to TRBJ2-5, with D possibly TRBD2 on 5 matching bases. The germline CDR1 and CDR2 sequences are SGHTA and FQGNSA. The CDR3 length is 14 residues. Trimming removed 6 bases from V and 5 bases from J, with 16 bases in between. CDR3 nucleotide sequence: TGTGCCAGCAGGCCCTCGGGGAACGCGGAGACCCAGTACTTC. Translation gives CASRPSGNAETQYF.

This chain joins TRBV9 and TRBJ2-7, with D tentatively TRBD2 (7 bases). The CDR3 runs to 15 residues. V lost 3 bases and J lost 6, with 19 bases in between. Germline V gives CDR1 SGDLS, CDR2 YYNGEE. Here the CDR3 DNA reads TGTGCCAGCAGCGAGGGGGGAGCGGGGTGGTTCGAGCAGTACTTC. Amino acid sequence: CASSEGGAGWFEQYF.

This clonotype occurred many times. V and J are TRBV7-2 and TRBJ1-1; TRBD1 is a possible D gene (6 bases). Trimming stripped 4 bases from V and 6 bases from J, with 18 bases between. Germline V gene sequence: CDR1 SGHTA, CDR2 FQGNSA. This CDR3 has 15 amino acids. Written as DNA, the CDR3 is TGTGCCAGCAGCTACAGACAGGAAGGTTTCGCTGAAGCTTTCTTT. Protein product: CASSYRQEGFAEAFF.